Shown below are 3 T cell receptor beta chains from a single sample sequenced in a study of cytomegalovirus exposure and HLA in healthy donors. 60 Vbeta and 13 Jbeta primers were used in PCR. Sequenced by immunoSEQ multiplex PCR; TCRdb stores in-frame clones only, minus some. The table has 200,000 to 300,000 clones, roughly 86% seen once. The sample comprised PBMCs. These receptors all come from a middle-aged woman in good health and CMV-seropositive.

The V call is TRBV2, the J call TRBJ2-5; TRBD2 might be the D (6 bases). Trimming left V 5 bases short and J 4 bases short, with 17 bases between. The CDR3 spans 15 residues. Looked up from germline, CDR1 is SNHLY and CDR2 is FYNNEI. The CDR3: CASSNQGSEGETQYF. CDR3 bases: TGTGCCAGCAGTAACCAGGGTTCGGAGGGAGAGACCCAGTACTTC. Complete variable domain (other parts from reference TRBV2 and TRBJ2-5): EPEVTQTPSHQVTQMGQEVILRCVPISNHLYFYWYRQILGQKVEFLVSFYNNEISEKSEIFDDQFSVERPDGSNFTLKIRSTKLEDSAMYFCASSNQGSEGETQYFGPGTRLLVL.

Notes on this clone: Additional DNA sequences in this sample encode the identical CDR3. The genes are TRBV7-9 and TRBJ1-2, with D hard to call. Trimming took 6 bases from V and 3 from J, leaving 11 bases between them. The CDR3 spans 13 residues. Germline V gene data show CDR1 as SEHNR and CDR2 as FQNEAQ (reference sequence). DNA of the CDR3: TGTGCCAGCAGTCTGGGTCAGGACTATGGCTACACCTTC. It translates to CASSLGQDYGYTF.

This clone was picked up a small number of times. The chain is built from TRBV7-2 and TRBJ1-2; TRBD1 aligns across 9 bases. Germline V gives CDR1 SGHTA, CDR2 FQGNSA. With 5 bases clipped from V and 4 bases from J, the junction kept 8 bases outside the gene matches. The CDR3 extends over 15 amino acids. CDR3 sequence: CASSLRDRAGYGYTF. As DNA, the CDR3 is TGTGCCAGCAGCCTAAGGGACAGGGCTGGCTATGGCTACACCTTC.